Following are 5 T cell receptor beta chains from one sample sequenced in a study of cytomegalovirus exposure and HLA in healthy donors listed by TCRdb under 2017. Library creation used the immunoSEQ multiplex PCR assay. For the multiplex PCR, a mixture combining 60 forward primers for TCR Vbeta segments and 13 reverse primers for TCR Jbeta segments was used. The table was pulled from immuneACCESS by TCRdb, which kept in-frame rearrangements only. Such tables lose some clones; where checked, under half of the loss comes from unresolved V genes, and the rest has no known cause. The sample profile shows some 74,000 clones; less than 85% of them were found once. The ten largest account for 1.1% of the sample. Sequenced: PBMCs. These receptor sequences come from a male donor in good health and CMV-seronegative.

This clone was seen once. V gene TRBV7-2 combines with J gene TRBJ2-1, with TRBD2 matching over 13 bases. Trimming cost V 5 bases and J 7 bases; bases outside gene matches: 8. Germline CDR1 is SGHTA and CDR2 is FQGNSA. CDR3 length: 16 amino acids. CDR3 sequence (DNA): TGTGCCAGCAGCCGAACTAGCGGGGGGGCTCTTAATGAGCAGTTCTTC. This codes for CASSRTSGGALNEQFF.

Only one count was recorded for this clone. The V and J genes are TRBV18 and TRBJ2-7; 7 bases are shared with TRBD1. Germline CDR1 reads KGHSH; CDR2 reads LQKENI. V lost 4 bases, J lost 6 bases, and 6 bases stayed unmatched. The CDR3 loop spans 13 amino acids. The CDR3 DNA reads TGTGCCAGCTCACAGGGGACAGCCGGCGAGCAGTACTTC. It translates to CASSQGTAGEQYF. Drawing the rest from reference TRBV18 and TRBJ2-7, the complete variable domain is NAGVMQNPRHLVRRRGQEARLRCSPMKGHSHVYWYRQLPEEGLKFMVYLQKENIIDESGMPKERFSAEFPKEGPSILRIQQVVRGDSAAYFCASSQGTAGEQYFGPGTRLTVT.

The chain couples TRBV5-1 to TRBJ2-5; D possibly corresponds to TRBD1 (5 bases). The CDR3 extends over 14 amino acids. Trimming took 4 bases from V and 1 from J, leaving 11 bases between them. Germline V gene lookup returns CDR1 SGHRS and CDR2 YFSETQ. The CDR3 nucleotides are TGCGCCAGCAGCCACCGGACAATCCAAGAGACCCAGTACTTC. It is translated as CASSHRTIQETQYF. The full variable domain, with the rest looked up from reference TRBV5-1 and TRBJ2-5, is KAGVTQTPRYLIKTRGQQVTLSCSPISGHRSVSWYQQTPGQGLQFLFEYFSETQRNKGNFPGRFSGRQFSNSRSEMNVSTLELGDSALYLCASSHRTIQETQYFGPGTRLLVL.

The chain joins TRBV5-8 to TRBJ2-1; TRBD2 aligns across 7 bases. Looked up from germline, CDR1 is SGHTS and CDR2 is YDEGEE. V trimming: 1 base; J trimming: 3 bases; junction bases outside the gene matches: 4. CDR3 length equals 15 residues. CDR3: CASSLRLAVYNEQFF. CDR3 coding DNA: TGTGCCAGCAGCTTGAGGCTAGCGGTCTACAATGAGCAGTTCTTC.

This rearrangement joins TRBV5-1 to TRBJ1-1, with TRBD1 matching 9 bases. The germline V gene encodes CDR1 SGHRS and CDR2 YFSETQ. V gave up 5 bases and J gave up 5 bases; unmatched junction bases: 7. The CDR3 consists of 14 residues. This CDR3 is CASSQTGGRTEAFF. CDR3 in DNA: TGCGCCAGCAGTCAAACAGGGGGCAGAACTGAAGCTTTCTTT.